This TCR beta chain was identified during a study of blood T cell repertoires in COVID-19. About the study: The United States, Italy and Spain were the sources of the acute and convalescent COVID-19 samples. From T cells, B-cell-depleted T cells, or PBMCs came the material, which was cDNA or gDNA.

Enrolled during active infection, Seattle patients were then followed longitudinally. Method: immunoSEQ multiplex PCR; TCRdb's copy keeps in-frame clones and lacks some. The data show about 300,000 clones, approximately 93% seen once. Germline assignment: CDR1 ENHRY and CDR2 SYGVKD. V was trimmed by 5 bases and J by 0 bases, leaving 13 bases between them. There are 15 residues in the CDR3. The sample was peripheral blood. This sequence was found in a woman in her thirties with COVID-19, enrolled during active disease. The chain recombines TRBV10-3 with TRBJ1-1; TRBD1 might be the D (5 bases). The CDR3 sequence: CAISSDRDMNTEAFF. The DNA for the CDR3 is TGTGCCATCAGTTCAGACAGAGATATGAACACTGAAGCTTTCTTT.